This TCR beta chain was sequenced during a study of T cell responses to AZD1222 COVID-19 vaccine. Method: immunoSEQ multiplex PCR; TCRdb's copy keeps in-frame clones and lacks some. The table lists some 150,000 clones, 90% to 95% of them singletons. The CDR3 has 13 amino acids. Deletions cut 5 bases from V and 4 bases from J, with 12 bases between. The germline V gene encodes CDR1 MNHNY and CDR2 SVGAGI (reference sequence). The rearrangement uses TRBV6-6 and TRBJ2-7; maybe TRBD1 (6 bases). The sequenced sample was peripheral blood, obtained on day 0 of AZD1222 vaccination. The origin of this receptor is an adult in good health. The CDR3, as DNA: TGTGCCAGCAGTCCCGGACAGTTTTACGAGCAGTACTTC. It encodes CASSPGQFYEQYF.